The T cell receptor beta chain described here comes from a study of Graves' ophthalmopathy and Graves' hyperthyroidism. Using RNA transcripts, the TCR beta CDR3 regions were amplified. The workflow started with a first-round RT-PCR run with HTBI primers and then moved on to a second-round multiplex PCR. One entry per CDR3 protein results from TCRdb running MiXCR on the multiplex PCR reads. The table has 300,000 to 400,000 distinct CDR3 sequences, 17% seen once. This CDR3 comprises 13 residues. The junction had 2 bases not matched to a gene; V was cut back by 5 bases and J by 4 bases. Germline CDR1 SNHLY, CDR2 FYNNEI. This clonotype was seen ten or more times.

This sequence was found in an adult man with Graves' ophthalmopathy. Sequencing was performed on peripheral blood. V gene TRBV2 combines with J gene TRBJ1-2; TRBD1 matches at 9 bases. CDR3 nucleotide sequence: TGTGCCAGCAGTAGGGACAGGGCCTATGGCTACACCTTC. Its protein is CASSRDRAYGYTF.